This TCR beta chain was sequenced during a study of radiotherapy plus CTLA-4 blockade in lung cancer. Study-level results: Early blood T cell clone changes and increased post-radiation serum interferon-beta were reportedly the strongest response predictors.

The CDR3 spans 16 residues. Germline lookup yields CDR1 SGHTA and CDR2 FQGNSA. The V and J ends lost 1 base and 0 bases respectively, with 11 bases between them. TCRdb keeps only in-frame clones here, not all; method: immunoSEQ multiplex PCR. The sample consists of 35,000 to 45,000 clones, about 67% of them appearing once. Each patient with chemo-refractory metastatic non-small-cell lung cancer was treated with focal radiation plus CTLA-4 blockade using ipilimumab. A word on this clone: Its antigen is still unknown.

J is TRBJ2-3 and V is TRBV7-2; unclear D gene. This TCR came from a human donor with non-small cell lung cancer who had a partial response to radiotherapy plus ipilimumab. The sequenced sample was peripheral blood, obtained from a patient treated with radiotherapy plus ipilimumab. This CDR3 reads CASSLEASSSTDTQYF. The CDR3 DNA sequence: TGTGCCAGCAGCTTAGAGGCTAGTTCTAGCACAGATACGCAGTATTTT.